This passage covers 18 T cell receptor beta chains from one sample sequenced in a study of technical replicates of blood from four donors. Assay: immunoSEQ multiplex PCR; the TCRdb copy retains only in-frame clones and omits some. The data contain 65,000 to 80,000 clones, 85% to 95% of them singletons. Sequenced: T cells isolated from PBMCs. The receptors stem from a human donor in good health.

This chain links TRBV30 with TRBJ2-3, with D unresolved. This CDR3 is 11 amino acids long. The V gene lost 3 bases and the J gene lost 5 bases, with 6 bases spanning the gap. Germline V CDR1 and CDR2: GTSNPN, SVGIG (reference sequence). CDR3 region: CAWRTGDTQYF. The DNA for the CDR3 is TGTGCCTGGAGAACGGGAGATACGCAGTATTTT.

This chain links TRBV6-5 with TRBJ2-3; 8 bases align to TRBD2. The CDR3 contains 15 residues. The junction had 9 bases not matched to a gene; V was cut back by 5 bases and J by 5 bases. Germline CDR1 reads MNHEY; CDR2 reads SVGAGI. The CDR3 DNA is TGTGCCAGCAGTCCCGAGCTAGCGGGTAGAGATACGCAGTATTTT. Amino acid sequence: CASSPELAGRDTQYF.

The genes are TRBV2 and TRBJ2-7; a possible D gene is TRBD2 (5 bases). Germline-derived CDR1 and CDR2 are SNHLY and FYNNEI. The CDR3 is made up of 13 amino acids. The V and J ends lost 6 bases and 2 bases respectively, with 11 bases between them. The CDR3 DNA reads TGTGCCAGCAGCCTAGCCCCCACCTACGAGCAGTACTTC. It encodes CASSLAPTYEQYF.

This chain connects TRBV5-4 to TRBJ2-5; 10 bases align to TRBD2. V shed 0 bases and J 5 bases; nucleotides not matched to a gene: 7. Germline values: CDR1 SGHNT, CDR2 YYREEE (reference sequence). This CDR3 has 16 amino acids. The CDR3 is CASSLAGVLAGETQYF. CDR3 coding DNA: TGTGCCAGCAGCTTGGCCGGGGTACTAGCGGGGGAGACCCAGTACTTC.

The CDR3 spells CASSWTGSNEKLFF. The DNA for the CDR3 is TGTGCCAGCAGCTGGACAGGGTCTAATGAAAAACTGTTTTTT. This rearrangement joins TRBV11-3 to TRBJ1-4, with 8 bases aligning to TRBD1. The V gene end was trimmed by 4 bases and the J gene end by 3 bases; junction bases not matched to a gene: 1. The CDR3 sequence is 14 residues long. Germline V CDR1 and CDR2: SGHNT, YENEEA.

Turning to this clone: An end of the junction does not agree with germline; a read error may underlie this. V usage is TRBV6-1 and J usage is TRBJ1-3; D gene ambiguous. CDR3 length: 11 residues. The germline V gene encodes CDR1 MNHNS and CDR2 SASEGT. The CDR3 region has the DNA TGTGCCAGCAGTGAAGTAGGGAGTTTAGATTTT. It codes for CASSEVGSLDF.

The CDR3 region is CASSTRTGGGYEQYF. CDR3 bases: TGTGCCAGCAGCACCCGGACAGGGGGCGGCTACGAGCAGTACTTC. The chain links TRBV7-8 to TRBJ2-7; the match to TRBD1 covers 11 bases. The length of the CDR3 is 15 residues. V lost 5 bases and J lost 3; bases outside the gene matches: 6. Germline CDR1 and CDR2: SGHVS and FQNEAQ.

This chain links TRBV10-3 with TRBJ1-1; unclear D gene. The CDR3 covers 11 residues. The ends were cut back, 3 bases at V and 8 bases at J, with 7 bases in the middle. Germline lookup yields CDR1 ENHRY and CDR2 SYGVKD. CDR3 DNA sequence: TGTGCCATCAGTGATCGCGGGGAAGCTTTCTTT. It translates to CAISDRGEAFF.

This sequence joins TRBV27 and TRBJ1-4, with D unresolved. The V gene's germline CDR1 is MNHEY and CDR2 SMNVEV (reference sequence). Trimming took 1 base from V and 4 from J, leaving 4 bases between them. CDR3 length: 13 residues. This CDR3 reads CASSLLHNEKLFF. The CDR3 DNA sequence: TGTGCCAGCAGTTTATTACATAATGAAAAACTGTTTTTT.

The rearrangement uses TRBV9 and TRBJ2-6; 11 nucleotides line up with TRBD1. Germline-derived CDR1 and CDR2 are SGDLS and YYNGEE. This CDR3 has 15 residues. V dropped 7 bases and J dropped 2; count of bases not matched to a gene: 2. This CDR3 is CASRDRGAGANVLTF. The CDR3 coding sequence is TGTGCCAGCCGGGACAGGGGGGCTGGGGCCAACGTCCTGACTTTC.

The chain links TRBV4-3 to TRBJ1-4; possible D gene TRBD1, 5 bases. This CDR3 is 14 amino acids long. Germline CDR1 LGHNA, CDR2 YSLEER. Trimming left V 0 bases short and J 8 bases short, with 10 bases between. The CDR3 is CASSQDGAQEKLFF. CDR3 in DNA: TGCGCCAGCAGCCAAGATGGGGCGCAGGAAAAACTGTTTTTT.

The CDR3 sequence: CASSLGLTPITERDEQYF. CDR3 DNA sequence: TGCGCCAGCAGCTTGGGCCTAACCCCGATCACCGAGAGGGACGAGCAGTACTTC. The chain has TRBV5-1 and TRBJ2-7; tentative D call: TRBD2 (5 bases). This CDR3 spans 18 amino acids. Germline-derived CDR1 and CDR2 are SGHRS and YFSETQ. With 0 bases removed from V and 5 bases from J, the gap between germline ends came to 24 bases.

The CDR3 protein is CASSIDPSSGNTIYF. CDR3 bases: TGTGCCAGTAGTATAGACCCCTCCTCTGGAAACACCATATATTTT. The chain is built from TRBV19 and TRBJ1-3; D is unresolved. The CDR3 loop spans 15 amino acids. With 0 bases removed from V and 0 bases from J, the gap between germline ends came to 6 bases. Germline assignment: CDR1 LNHDA and CDR2 SQIVND (reference sequence).

The chain combines TRBV4-3 with TRBJ2-7, with D unclear. V was shortened by 0 bases and J by 6 bases, with 15 bases between the two germline ends. The CDR3 totals 15 residues. Germline V CDR1 and CDR2: LGHNA, YSLEER. The DNA for the CDR3 is TGCGCCAGCAGCCAAGATCTGGCAGATATACGCGAGCAGTACTTC. Translating gives CASSQDLADIREQYF.

The chain uses TRBV19 and TRBJ1-4; D gene ambiguous. The germline CDR1 and CDR2 sequences are LNHDA and SQIVND (reference sequence). The CDR3 is 13 residues long. V lost 7 bases and J 2 bases, leaving 8 bases between the germline ends. In DNA, the CDR3 is TGTGCCAGTACTGACTCGACTAATGAAAAACTGTTTTTT. This encodes CASTDSTNEKLFF.

The chain is built from TRBV9 and TRBJ2-5; 7 nucleotides line up with TRBD2. This CDR3 is 14 amino acids long. Trimming took 0 bases from V and 5 from J; bases not matched to a gene: 4. Germline CDR1 and CDR2: SGDLS and YYNGEE. The CDR3 loop is CASSVAGGKETQYF. CDR3 DNA sequence: TGTGCCAGCAGCGTAGCGGGGGGTAAGGAGACCCAGTACTTC.

The chain uses TRBV10-3 and TRBJ1-1; a possible D gene is TRBD1 (5 bases). V lost 4 bases and J 8 bases, leaving 11 bases between the germline ends. CDR1 is ENHRY, CDR2 SYGVKD, per germline. The CDR3 is 12 residues long. The CDR3 here is CAISGGVPEAFF. Here the CDR3 DNA reads TGTGCCATCAGTGGGGGGGTTCCCGAAGCTTTCTTT.

The chain employs TRBV28 and TRBJ1-2, with D unresolved. This CDR3 region has 11 residues. The V and J ends lost 3 bases and 4 bases respectively, with 3 bases between them. The germline gives CDR1 MDHEN, CDR2 SYDVKM. The CDR3 reads CASSFRYGYTF. The CDR3 DNA reads TGTGCCAGCAGTTTCCGCTATGGCTACACCTTC.